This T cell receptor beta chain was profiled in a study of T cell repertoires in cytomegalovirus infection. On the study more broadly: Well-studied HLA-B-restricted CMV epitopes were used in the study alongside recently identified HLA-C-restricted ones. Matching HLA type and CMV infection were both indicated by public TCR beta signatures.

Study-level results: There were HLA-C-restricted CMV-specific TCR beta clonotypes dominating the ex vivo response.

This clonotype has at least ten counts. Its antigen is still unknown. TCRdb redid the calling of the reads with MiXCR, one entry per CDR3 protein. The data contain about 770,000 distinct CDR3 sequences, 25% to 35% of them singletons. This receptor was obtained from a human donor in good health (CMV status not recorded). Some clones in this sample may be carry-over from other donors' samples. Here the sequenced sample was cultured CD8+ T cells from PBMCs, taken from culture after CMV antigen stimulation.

The CDR3 spells CASSHGGTYEQYF. The CDR3, as DNA: TGTGCCAGCAGCCATGGGGGAACCTACGAGCAGTACTTC. This chain joins TRBV7-6 and TRBJ2-7; D is tentatively TRBD1 or TRBD2 (5 bases each). CDR3 length: 13 amino acids. Germline assignment: CDR1 SGHVS and CDR2 FNYEAQ. V lost 5 bases to trimming and J lost 2 bases, with 10 bases between them.